This passage covers 13 T cell receptor beta chains from one sample sequenced in a study of T-cell reconstitution after alpha-beta-depleted transplantation in children. Unique molecular identifiers were incorporated when the TCRbeta library was constructed. TCRdb reprocessed the PCR reads via MiXCR and lists one record per CDR3 protein. This table has about 280,000 distinct CDR3 sequences, 9.5% to 13% appearing once. The material was peripheral blood, obtained 180 days after TCRalphabeta/CD19-depleted stem cell transplant. These receptors were taken from a male patient aged 2 to 9 who had a stem cell transplant for chronic granulomatous disease, so the T cells may come from the graft donor.

Regarding this clonotype: A read error may explain this, as a much larger clone is one base away. This chain links TRBV12-3 or TRBV12-4 with TRBJ2-1; possible D gene TRBD2, 6 bases. The length of the CDR3 is 15 residues. Between the trimmed V and J ends, which lost 5 bases and 4 bases, there was a span of 15 bases. The DNA of the CDR3 is TGTGCCAGCAGTGGATCCGGGACTTATTACAATGAGCAGTTCTTC. This sequence encodes CASSGSGTYYNEQFF.

The rearrangement joins TRBV20-1 to TRBJ2-7; D gene uncertain. The germline V and J ends were trimmed by 2 bases and 6 bases, with 8 bases remaining between them. The CDR3 length is 11 residues. The V gene's germline CDR1 is DFQATT and CDR2 SNEGSKA (reference sequence). The CDR3 loop reads CSARSGVEQYF. The CDR3 DNA reads as TGCAGTGCTAGAAGTGGGGTCGAGCAGTACTTC.

Ten or more counts support this clonotype. The V and J genes are TRBV29-1 and TRBJ1-2, with a possible D match to TRBD1 (5 bases). Trimming left V 6 bases short and J 4 bases short, with 12 bases between. Per germline, CDR1 SQVTM and CDR2 ANQGSEA. This CDR3 is 12 amino acids long. The CDR3 spells CSVGGSTYGYTF. CDR3 DNA sequence: TGCAGCGTGGGGGGTTCTACCTATGGCTACACCTTC. Full variable domain (remainder filled in from reference TRBV29-1 and TRBJ1-2): SAVISQKPSRDICQRGTSLTIQCQVDSQVTMMFWYRQQPGQSLTLIATANQGSEATYESGFVIDKFPISRPNLTFSTLTVSNMSPEDSSIYLCSVGGSTYGYTFGSGTRLTVV.

This clonotype was counted at least ten times. This chain uses TRBV7-2 with TRBJ2-2, with 9 nucleotides matching TRBD2. V trimming: 6 bases; J trimming: 1 base; junction bases outside the gene matches: 3. The CDR3 length is 15 residues. The germline gives CDR1 SGHTA, CDR2 FQGNSA. The CDR3 spells CASSLAGKNTGELFF. The CDR3 DNA sequence: TGTGCCAGCAGTCTAGCGGGAAAGAACACCGGGGAGCTGTTTTTT. The full variable domain, rest sourced from reference TRBV7-2 and TRBJ2-2, is GAGVSQSPSNKVTEKGKDVELRCDPISGHTALYWYRQSLGQGLEFLIYFQGNSAPDKSGLPSDRFSAERTGGSVSTLTIQRTQQEDSAVYLCASSLAGKNTGELFFGEGSRLTVL.

This clonotype was counted only a few times. The V gene is TRBV7-3, the J gene TRBJ2-1, with 8 bases identical to TRBD2. The CDR3 is made up of 14 amino acids. The ends lost 2 bases at V and 5 bases at J; junction bases unmatched: 2. Looked up from germline, CDR1 is SGHTA and CDR2 is FQGTGA. CDR3 protein: CASSLAGGDNEQFF. The CDR3 DNA reads as TGTGCCAGCAGCTTAGCGGGAGGCGACAATGAGCAGTTCTTC.

Comments on this clonotype: This may be a read error, as it is one base from a much larger clone. The chain is built from TRBV7-2 and TRBJ2-5, with D possibly matching TRBD2 (5 bases). With the DNA end fitting TRBJ2-1 better, the J assignment may be wrong. The CDR3 extends over 13 amino acids. The germline CDR1 and CDR2 sequences are SGHTA and FQGNSA. CDR3 residues: CASSLASSVTQFF. The CDR3, as DNA: TGTGCCAGCAGCTTGGCTAGCTCGGTGACCCAGTTCTTC.

This clonotype came up many times. This chain connects TRBV5-1 to TRBJ2-3, with D tentatively TRBD2 (7 bases). Trimming cost V 7 bases and J 3 bases, with 15 bases left between them. The CDR3 is made up of 14 amino acids. Germline V lookup: CDR1 SGHRS, CDR2 YFSETQ. CDR3 coding DNA: TGCGCCAGCTTTGGGGGGGCCCTGACAGATACGCAGTATTTT. Translating it yields CASFGGALTDTQYF. Filled out from reference TRBV5-1 and TRBJ2-3, the complete variable domain reads KAGVTQTPRYLIKTRGQQVTLSCSPISGHRSVSWYQQTPGQGLQFLFEYFSETQRNKGNFPGRFSGRQFSNSRSEMNVSTLELGDSALYLCASFGGALTDTQYFGPGTRLTVL.

This clonotype was recorded once. Relative to the germline gene, one junction end is altered; a read error may explain this. The V and J genes are TRBV4-2 and TRBJ2-7; no clear D gene. The CDR3 loop spans 14 amino acids. CDR1 and CDR2 (germline): LGHNA, YNFKEQ. CDR3 protein: CASSPGLLSCEQYF. CDR3 DNA: TGTGCCAGCAGCCCCGGGCTCCTCTCCTGCGAGCAGTACTTC.

The table lists this clonotype with many counts. This chain uses TRBV6-5 with TRBJ1-6; maybe TRBD1 (5 bases). CDR1 and CDR2 from the germline V gene are MNHEY and SVGAGI. The CDR3 totals 14 residues. V shed 2 bases and J shed 8 bases, with 10 bases lying between them. The CDR3 sequence is CASSYAGGDSPLHF. DNA of the CDR3: TGTGCCAGCAGTTACGCCGGGGGGGATTCACCCCTCCACTTT.

This clonotype was seen ten or more times. CDR3 nucleotide sequence: TGTGCCAGCAGCTTCAGAGAAACTAGCACAGATACGCAGTATTTT. Translation: CASSFRETSTDTQYF. The chain recombines TRBV7-8 with TRBJ2-3; D is undetermined. Germline loops: CDR1 SGHVS, CDR2 FQNEAQ. CDR3 length equals 15 residues. V lost 3 bases to trimming and J lost 0 bases, with 10 bases between them. Variable domain in full (rest from reference TRBV7-8 and TRBJ2-3): GAGVSQSPRYKVAKRGQDVALRCDPISGHVSLFWYQQALGQGPEFLTYFQNEAQLDKSGLPSDRFFAERPEGSVSTLKIQRTQQEDSAVYLCASSFRETSTDTQYFGPGTRLTVL.

This chain joins TRBV30 and TRBJ2-1; TRBD2 might be the D (6 bases). Per the germline V gene, CDR1 is GTSNPN and CDR2 is SVGIG (reference sequence). The CDR3 contains 14 residues. Trimming removed 0 bases at V and 7 bases at J, with 13 bases between. The CDR3 DNA sequence: TGTGCCTGGAGTGTACAGCGCGGGAAGAATGAGCAGTTCTTC. It yields the protein CAWSVQRGKNEQFF. Full variable domain (outside the CDR3, taken from reference TRBV30 and TRBJ2-1): SQTIHQWPATLVQPVGSPLSLECTVEGTSNPNLYWYRQAAGRGLQLLFYSVGIGQISSEVPQNLSASRPQDRQFILSSKKLLLSDSGFYLCAWSVQRGKNEQFFGPGTRLTVL.

This clonotype was counted at least ten times. This chain uses TRBV5-1 with TRBJ2-1, with 11 positions matching TRBD2. CDR3 length equals 18 residues. The ends lost 7 bases at V and 7 bases at J; junction bases unmatched: 19. Germline V lookup: CDR1 SGHRS, CDR2 YFSETQ. CDR3 bases: TGCGCCAGCCGCACGTTGATATCTAGCGGGAGGCAGGGAAATGAGCAGTTCTTC. Amino acid sequence: CASRTLISSGRQGNEQFF.

This clonotype appeared many times. The J gene is TRBJ2-2, the V gene TRBV4-2; 11 bases fit TRBD1. CDR1 LGHNA and CDR2 YNFKEQ come from the germline V gene. CDR3 length equals 17 residues. V trimming: 6 bases; J trimming: 0 bases; junction bases outside the gene matches: 6. The CDR3 DNA sequence: TGTGCCAGCAGGGGGACAGGGGGATCCCCGAACACCGGGGAGCTGTTTTTT. It translates to CASRGTGGSPNTGELFF.